The 29 T cell receptor beta chains presented below share a single source sample, sequenced in a study of blood T cell repertoires in COVID-19 (dated by TCRdb to 2018 to 2020). The library was built by means of the immunoSEQ multiplex PCR assay. TCRdb took over this immuneACCESS table, retaining in-frame rearrangements with V and J assigned. Such tables are incomplete; in checked studies, under half of the missing clones stem from an unresolved V gene, and the remainder is unexplained. The sample table contains 70,000 to 85,000 clones; only one count was recorded for more than 75% of them. About 10% of the sample is in the top ten clones. Source material: peripheral blood. Source of these receptors: a man in his sixties with acute or convalescent COVID-19.

About this clone: At one of its ends the junction is not consistent with the germline gene, which may arise from a read error. The CDR3 bases are TGCGGACAGGAGGGCGGAGAGACCCAGTACTTC. This codes for CGQEGGETQYF. The V gene is TRBV10-3, the J gene TRBJ2-5; tentative D call: TRBD1 (7 bases). This CDR3 is 11 amino acids long. Germline CDR1 is ENHRY and CDR2 is SYGVKD.

J is TRBJ2-5 and V is TRBV15, with a weak D call TRBD1 (7 bases). Per the germline V gene, CDR1 is LNHNV and CDR2 is YYDKDF (reference sequence). The V end lost 2 bases, the J end lost 5 bases, and 12 bases lay between the germline ends. CDR3 length: 14 amino acids. The CDR3 coding sequence is TGTGCCACCAGCAGACCGACAGGGAGGGAGACCCAGTACTTC. It yields the protein CATSRPTGRETQYF.

The chain combines TRBV6-1 with TRBJ2-1; D might be TRBD2 (7 bases). CDR1 is MNHNS, CDR2 SASEGT, per germline. The CDR3 spans 12 residues. Deletions cut 3 bases from V and 12 bases from J, with 12 bases between. The CDR3 loop reads CASSDLRGGQFF. The CDR3 DNA sequence: TGTGCCAGCAGTGATTTAAGGGGGGGGCAGTTCTTC.

The sample holds one count of this clone. The gene calls are TRBV19 and TRBJ1-1, with 8 bases fitting TRBD1. Germline CDR1 reads LNHDA; CDR2 reads SQIVND (reference sequence). The CDR3 contains 14 residues. Trimming at V came to 3 bases and at J to 5 bases, leaving 5 bases not matched to a gene. CDR3 coding DNA: TGTGCCAGTAGTATTCTGGGACAGGAGACTGAAGCTTTCTTT. Translated: CASSILGQETEAFF.

This clone was counted only a few times. This sequence joins TRBV12-5 and TRBJ2-3; unclear D gene. Trimming cost V 3 bases and J 2 bases, with 9 bases left between them. The CDR3 runs to 14 residues. Germline lookup yields CDR1 LGHNT and CDR2 FRNRAP. CDR3 loop: CASGLGTNTDTQYF. CDR3 in DNA: TGTGCTAGTGGTTTAGGAACTAACACAGATACGCAGTATTTT. Together with reference TRBV12-5 and TRBJ2-3, the CDR3 gives the full variable domain: DARVTQTPRHKVTEMGQEVTMRCQPILGHNTVFWYRQTMMQGLELLAYFRNRAPLDDSGMPKDRFSAEMPDATLATLKIQPSEPRDSAVYFCASGLGTNTDTQYFGPGTRLTVL.

The rearrangement uses TRBV5-5 and TRBJ1-6; a possible D gene is TRBD1 (6 bases). The CDR3 consists of 16 residues. The germline gives CDR1 SGHKS, CDR2 YYEKEE (reference sequence). V shed 4 bases and J shed 5 bases, with 16 bases lying between them. CDR3 sequence (DNA): TGTGCCAGCAGCATCAGACAGGTCCTAAATAATTCACCCCTCCACTTT. It yields the protein CASSIRQVLNNSPLHF.

This rearrangement joins TRBV5-1 to TRBJ2-6, with D possibly TRBD2 on 6 matching bases. Deletions cut 0 bases from V and 2 bases from J, with 9 bases between. The CDR3 spans 16 residues. CDR1 is SGHRS, CDR2 YFSETQ, per germline. This CDR3 reads CASSLVGGPGANVLTF. CDR3 DNA sequence: TGCGCCAGCAGCTTGGTCGGGGGTCCTGGGGCCAACGTCCTGACTTTC.

The chain employs TRBV30 and TRBJ1-1, with D possibly matching TRBD1 (6 bases). The V gene's germline CDR1 is GTSNPN and CDR2 SVGIG (reference sequence). Trimming stripped 2 bases from V and 4 bases from J, with 14 bases between. The CDR3 runs to 14 residues. The CDR3 is CAWSRGSVGTEAFF. In DNA, the CDR3 is TGTGCCTGGAGTAGGGGGTCCGTGGGCACTGAAGCTTTCTTT.

This sequence joins TRBV28 and TRBJ2-7; 10 bases line up with TRBD1. Unmatched junction bases numbered 12, after V lost 6 bases and J lost 4 bases. The CDR3 has 16 amino acids. From germline, CDR1 is MDHEN and CDR2 SYDVKM. CDR3 in DNA: TGTGCCAGCAGCATATCCGGGACAGGGGTTTTTTACGAGCAGTACTTC. It yields the protein CASSISGTGVFYEQYF.

The chain recombines TRBV7-2 with TRBJ2-1, with TRBD1 matching 8 bases. The CDR3 has 14 amino acids. Germline CDR1 is SGHTA and CDR2 is FQGNSA. Trimming at V came to 1 base and at J to 8 bases, leaving 4 bases not matched to a gene. Here the CDR3 DNA reads TGTGCCAGCAGCTTAGTGGACAGGGCGGATGAGCAGTTCTTC. Encoded protein: CASSLVDRADEQFF.

The chain links TRBV6-1 to TRBJ1-2; TRBD1 is a possible D gene (6 bases). Germline lookup yields CDR1 MNHNS and CDR2 SASEGT. The CDR3 runs to 15 residues. Deletions cut 0 bases from V and 8 bases from J, with 16 bases between. The CDR3 loop is CASSEAPQGNGGYTF. As DNA, the CDR3 is TGTGCCAGCAGTGAAGCCCCACAGGGAAATGGGGGCTACACCTTC.

The chain is built from TRBV19 and TRBJ2-2; the D gene is possibly TRBD1 (5 bases). Germline CDR1 LNHDA, CDR2 SQIVND (reference sequence). Trimming pared 3 bases from V and 4 bases from J, leaving 6 bases between. The CDR3 consists of 13 residues. CDR3 nucleotides: TGTGCCAGTAGTATTGGGGCCACCGGGGAGCTGTTTTTT. This codes for CASSIGATGELFF.

The rearrangement joins TRBV2 to TRBJ1-1, with 9 positions matching TRBD1. The CDR3 sequence is 16 residues long. J was trimmed by 4 bases and V by 5 bases; bases with no gene match: 11. The germline CDR1 and CDR2 sequences are SNHLY and FYNNEI. The DNA of the CDR3 is TGTGCCAGCAGTCCAACAGGGGGCGCAGGGTCCACTGAAGCTTTCTTT. This codes for CASSPTGGAGSTEAFF. The variable domain in full, with the rest retrieved from reference TRBV2 and TRBJ1-1, is EPEVTQTPSHQVTQMGQEVILRCVPISNHLYFYWYRQILGQKVEFLVSFYNNEISEKSEIFDDQFSVERPDGSNFTLKIRSTKLEDSAMYFCASSPTGGAGSTEAFFGQGTRLTVV.

The CDR3 spells CASSYGAAQPQHF. CDR3 nucleotide sequence: TGTGCCAGCAGTTACGGGGCAGCCCAGCCCCAGCATTTT. The chain is built from TRBV6-6 and TRBJ1-5; possibly TRBD1 for D (5 bases). Trimming cost V 2 bases and J 7 bases, with 9 bases left between them. The CDR3 totals 13 residues. Germline V lookup: CDR1 MNHNY, CDR2 SVGAGI (reference sequence).

The J gene is TRBJ2-5, the V gene TRBV19; D gene unclear. Germline-derived CDR1 and CDR2 are LNHDA and SQIVND (reference sequence). V lost 2 bases, J lost 1 base, and 5 bases lay in between. The CDR3 contains 13 residues. The CDR3 sequence: CASSINSQETQYF. CDR3 DNA: TGTGCCAGTAGTATAAACAGCCAAGAGACCCAGTACTTC.

The chain links TRBV7-2 to TRBJ1-1; 11 nucleotides align to TRBD1. V trimming: 5 bases; J trimming: 11 bases; junction bases outside the gene matches: 7. CDR1 SGHTA and CDR2 FQGNSA come from the germline V gene. CDR3 length: 13 residues. The CDR3 coding sequence is TGTGCCAGCAGCCAGGACAGGGGGCGCGATGCTTTCTTT. Translation: CASSQDRGRDAFF.

This chain joins TRBV10-2 and TRBJ2-3; 13 nucleotides line up with TRBD2. The germline V gene has CDR1 WSHSY and CDR2 SAAADI. Trimming at V came to 7 bases and at J to 5 bases, leaving 6 bases not matched to a gene. This CDR3 is 15 amino acids long. This CDR3 is CASNGGLAGVDTQYF. In DNA form, the CDR3 reads TGCGCCAGCAACGGAGGACTAGCGGGAGTAGATACGCAGTATTTT.

This sequence joins TRBV5-5 and TRBJ1-3; D remains ambiguous. This CDR3 is built from 13 residues. CDR1 is SGHKS, CDR2 YYEKEE, per germline (reference sequence). V lost 6 bases, J lost 4 bases, and 11 bases lay in between. CDR3 protein: CASNFVPGNTIYF. DNA of the CDR3: TGTGCCAGCAACTTCGTTCCGGGAAACACCATATATTTT.

The chain combines TRBV5-1 with TRBJ1-1; TRBD1 agrees at 8 bases. Trimming at V came to 3 bases and at J to 4 bases, leaving 11 bases not matched to a gene. Germline values: CDR1 SGHRS, CDR2 YFSETQ. The CDR3 runs 16 residues. This CDR3 reads CASSSGQGGSGTEAFF. CDR3 nucleotide sequence: TGCGCCAGCAGCTCTGGACAGGGTGGGTCAGGCACTGAAGCTTTCTTT.

The rearrangement joins TRBV5-4 to TRBJ2-7, with 9 bases fitting TRBD1. After removal of 4 bases from V and 3 bases from J, the junction contained 2 bases not matched to a gene. Germline V gene data show CDR1 as SGHNT and CDR2 as YYREEE (reference sequence). CDR3 length: 13 amino acids. Here the CDR3 reads CASSGDRDYEQYF. Here the CDR3 DNA reads TGTGCCAGCAGCGGGGACAGGGACTACGAGCAGTACTTC.

The V and J genes are TRBV7-8 and TRBJ2-7; 7 positions agree with TRBD1. J lost 1 base, V lost 4 bases, and 7 bases had no gene match. Germline values: CDR1 SGHVS, CDR2 FQNEAQ. CDR3 size: 15 residues. For the CDR3, the DNA is TGTGCCAGCAGCTCGCAAAGACAGGGATCCTACGAGCAGTACTTC. This codes for CASSSQRQGSYEQYF.

V is TRBV7-2 and J is TRBJ2-5, with 10 nucleotides matching TRBD1. The ends lost 5 bases at V and 5 bases at J; junction bases unmatched: 8. This CDR3 contains 15 residues. Germline CDR1 reads SGHTA; CDR2 reads FQGNSA. CDR3 loop: CASSRDRGRGETQYF. In nucleotides, the CDR3 is TGTGCCAGCAGCCGCGACAGGGGGCGCGGGGAGACCCAGTACTTC. The entire variable domain, with the rest obtained from reference TRBV7-2 and TRBJ2-5, is as follows: GAGVSQSPSNKVTEKGKDVELRCDPISGHTALYWYRQSLGQGLEFLIYFQGNSAPDKSGLPSDRFSAERTGGSVSTLTIQRTQQEDSAVYLCASSRDRGRGETQYFGPGTRLLVL.

CDR3 loop: CASSLSEGLGYTF. The CDR3 nucleotides are TGTGCCAGCAGCTTATCGGAGGGGCTAGGCTACACCTTC. The gene calls are TRBV11-2 and TRBJ1-2, with D perhaps TRBD1 (5 bases). The CDR3 is 13 residues long. CDR1 SGHAT and CDR2 FQNNGV come from the germline V gene. V dropped 2 bases and J dropped 8 bases, with 12 bases sitting between them.

This clone appeared a single time. This chain connects TRBV7-6 to TRBJ1-4; tentatively, D is TRBD1 (5 bases). The V and J ends lost 4 bases and 4 bases respectively, with 13 bases between them. In germline, CDR1 is SGHVS, CDR2 FNYEAQ. The CDR3 loop spans 15 amino acids. The CDR3 nucleotides read TGTGCCAGCAGCTCCGGGAGACAGAGTAATGAAAAACTGTTTTTT. Protein: CASSSGRQSNEKLFF. Variable domain in full (rest from reference TRBV7-6 and TRBJ1-4): GAGVSQSPRYKVTKRGQDVALRCDPISGHVSLYWYRQALGQGPEFLTYFNYEAQQDKSGLPNDRFSAERPEGSISTLTIQRTEQRDSAMYRCASSSGRQSNEKLFFGSGTQLSVL.

The chain employs TRBV6-6 and TRBJ1-2, with 9 bases fitting TRBD1. Germline CDR1 reads MNHNY; CDR2 reads SVGAGI (reference sequence). This CDR3 has 14 residues. The V segment lost 6 bases and the J segment 3 bases; nucleotides outside the gene matches: 5. CDR3 sequence reads: CASSSGQGYYGYTF. The CDR3 region has the DNA TGTGCCAGCAGCTCCGGACAGGGGTACTATGGCTACACCTTC.

J is TRBJ1-6 and V is TRBV18; 7 nucleotides agree with TRBD1. Trimming cost V 6 bases and J 0 bases; bases outside gene matches: 8. The CDR3 contains 17 residues. CDR1 is KGHSH and CDR2 is LQKENI in the germline V gene. The CDR3 DNA sequence: TGTGCCAGCTCGCGACAGGGTCCCGGCTCCTATAATTCACCCCTCCACTTT. Translation gives CASSRQGPGSYNSPLHF.

The DNA for the CDR3 is TGTGCCACCAGTGATTCCGGGACAGTCTATGGCTACACCTTC. Protein: CATSDSGTVYGYTF. This chain joins TRBV24-1 and TRBJ1-2, with 7 bases matching TRBD1. With 2 bases clipped from V and 4 bases from J, the junction kept 3 bases outside the gene matches. This CDR3 is 14 amino acids long. The germline V gene has CDR1 KGHDR and CDR2 SFDVKD.

V gene TRBV6-5 combines with J gene TRBJ1-5, with 9 bases that match TRBD1. The CDR3 contains 16 residues. J gave up 1 base and V 4 bases, and 5 bases lay outside the gene matches. CDR1 is MNHEY, CDR2 SVGAGI, per germline. The CDR3 sequence is CASSSLTGGSNQPQHF. CDR3 coding DNA: TGTGCCAGCAGTTCTTTGACAGGGGGGAGCAATCAGCCCCAGCATTTT.

The chain has TRBV21-1 and TRBJ2-5; the table names TRBD2, a call not compared with the DNA. TRBV21-1 is a documented pseudogene. The CDR3 sequence is 16 residues long. In nucleotides, the CDR3 is TGTGCCAGCAGCGTAAAACGGCTTGGGACTGAAGAGACCCAGTACTTC. This encodes CASSVKRLGTEETQYF.